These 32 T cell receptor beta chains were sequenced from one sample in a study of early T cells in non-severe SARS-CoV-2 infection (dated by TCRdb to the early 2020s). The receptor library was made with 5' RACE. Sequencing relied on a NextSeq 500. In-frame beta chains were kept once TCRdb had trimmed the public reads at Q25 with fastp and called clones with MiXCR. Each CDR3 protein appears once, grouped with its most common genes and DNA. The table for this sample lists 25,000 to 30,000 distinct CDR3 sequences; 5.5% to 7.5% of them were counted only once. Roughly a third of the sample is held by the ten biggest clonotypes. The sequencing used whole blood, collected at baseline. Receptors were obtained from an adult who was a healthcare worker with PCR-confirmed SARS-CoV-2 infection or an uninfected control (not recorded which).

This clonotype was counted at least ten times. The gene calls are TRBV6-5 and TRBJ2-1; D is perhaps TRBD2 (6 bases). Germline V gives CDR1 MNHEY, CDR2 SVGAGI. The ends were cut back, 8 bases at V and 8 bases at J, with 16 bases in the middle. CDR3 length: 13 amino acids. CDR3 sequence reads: CASREMGLDEQFF. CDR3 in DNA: TGTGCCAGCCGGGAGATGGGGTTGGATGAGCAGTTCTTC.

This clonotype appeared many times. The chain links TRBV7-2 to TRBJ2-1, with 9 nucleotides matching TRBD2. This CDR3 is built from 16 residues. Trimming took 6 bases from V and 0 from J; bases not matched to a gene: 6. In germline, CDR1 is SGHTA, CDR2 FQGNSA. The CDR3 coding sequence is TGTGCCAGCAGACCCCAGACTAGCGGCTCCTACAATGAGCAGTTCTTC. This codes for CASRPQTSGSYNEQFF.

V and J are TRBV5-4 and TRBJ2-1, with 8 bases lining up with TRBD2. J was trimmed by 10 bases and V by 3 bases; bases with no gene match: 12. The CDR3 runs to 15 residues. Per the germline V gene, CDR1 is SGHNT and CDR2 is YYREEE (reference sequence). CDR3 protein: CASSSGGGLVGEQFF. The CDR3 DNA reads TGTGCCAGCAGCTCCGGGGGGGGACTAGTGGGAGAGCAGTTCTTC.

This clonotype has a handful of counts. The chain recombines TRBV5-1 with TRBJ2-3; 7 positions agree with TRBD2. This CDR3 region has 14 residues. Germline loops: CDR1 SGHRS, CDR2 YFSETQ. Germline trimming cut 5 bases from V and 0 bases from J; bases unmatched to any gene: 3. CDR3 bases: TGCGCCAGCAGTGCGGGGGATAGCACAGATACGCAGTATTTT. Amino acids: CASSAGDSTDTQYF.

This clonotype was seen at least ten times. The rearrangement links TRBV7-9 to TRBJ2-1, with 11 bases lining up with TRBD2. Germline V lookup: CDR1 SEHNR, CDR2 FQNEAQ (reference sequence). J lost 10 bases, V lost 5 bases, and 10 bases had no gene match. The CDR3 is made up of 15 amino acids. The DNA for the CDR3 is TGTGCCAGCAGCCAACTAGCGGGAGTGGCAGGGGAGCAGTTCTTC. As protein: CASSQLAGVAGEQFF.

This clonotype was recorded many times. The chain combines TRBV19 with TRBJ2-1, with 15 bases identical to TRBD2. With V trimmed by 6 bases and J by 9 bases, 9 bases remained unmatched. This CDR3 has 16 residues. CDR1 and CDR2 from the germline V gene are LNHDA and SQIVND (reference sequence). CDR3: CASSPRTSGRAGEQFF. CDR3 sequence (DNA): TGTGCCAGTAGCCCCCGGACTAGCGGGAGGGCCGGTGAGCAGTTCTTC.

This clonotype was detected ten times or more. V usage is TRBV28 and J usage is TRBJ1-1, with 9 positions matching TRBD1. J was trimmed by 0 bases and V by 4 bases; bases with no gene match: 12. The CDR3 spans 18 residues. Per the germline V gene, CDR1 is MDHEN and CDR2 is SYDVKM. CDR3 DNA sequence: TGTGCCAGCAGTTCGGGACAGGGAGGTGAGGGGATGAACACTGAAGCTTTCTTT. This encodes CASSSGQGGEGMNTEAFF.

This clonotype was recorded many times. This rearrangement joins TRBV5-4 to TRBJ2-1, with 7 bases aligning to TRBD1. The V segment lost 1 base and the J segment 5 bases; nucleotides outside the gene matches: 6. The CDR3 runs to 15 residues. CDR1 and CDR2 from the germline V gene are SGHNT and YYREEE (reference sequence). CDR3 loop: CASSLYRTGNNEQFF. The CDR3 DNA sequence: TGTGCCAGCAGCTTGTATCGGACAGGCAACAATGAGCAGTTCTTC.

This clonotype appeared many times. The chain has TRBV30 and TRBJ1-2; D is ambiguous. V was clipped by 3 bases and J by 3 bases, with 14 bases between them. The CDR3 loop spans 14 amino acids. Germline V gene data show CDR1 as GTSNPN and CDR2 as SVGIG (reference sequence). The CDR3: CAWSRPGSHYGYTF. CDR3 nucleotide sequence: TGTGCCTGGAGCCGCCCGGGCAGCCACTATGGCTACACCTTC. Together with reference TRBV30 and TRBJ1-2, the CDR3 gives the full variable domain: SQTIHQWPATLVQPVGSPLSLECTVEGTSNPNLYWYRQAAGRGLQLLFYSVGIGQISSEVPQNLSASRPQDRQFILSSKKLLLSDSGFYLCAWSRPGSHYGYTFGSGTRLTVV.

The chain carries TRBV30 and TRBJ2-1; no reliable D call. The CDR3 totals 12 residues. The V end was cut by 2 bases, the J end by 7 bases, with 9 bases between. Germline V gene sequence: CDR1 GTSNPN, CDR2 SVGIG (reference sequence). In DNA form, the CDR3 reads TGTGCCTGGAGTAACAGTGAAAATGAGCAGTTCTTC. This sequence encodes CAWSNSENEQFF.

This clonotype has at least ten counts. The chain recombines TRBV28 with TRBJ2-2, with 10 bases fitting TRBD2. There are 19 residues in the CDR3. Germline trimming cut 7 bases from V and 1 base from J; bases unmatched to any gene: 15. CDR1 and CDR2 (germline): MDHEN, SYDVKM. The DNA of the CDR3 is TGTGCCAGCATGTCCGCCCGGGGGCTAGCGGGAGTGAACACCGGGGAGCTGTTTTTT. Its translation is CASMSARGLAGVNTGELFF. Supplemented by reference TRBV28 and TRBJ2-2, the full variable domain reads DVKVTQSSRYLVKRTGEKVFLECVQDMDHENMFWYRQDPGLGLRLIYFSYDVKMKEKGDIPEGYSVSREKKERFSLILESASTNQTSMYLCASMSARGLAGVNTGELFFGEGSRLTVL.

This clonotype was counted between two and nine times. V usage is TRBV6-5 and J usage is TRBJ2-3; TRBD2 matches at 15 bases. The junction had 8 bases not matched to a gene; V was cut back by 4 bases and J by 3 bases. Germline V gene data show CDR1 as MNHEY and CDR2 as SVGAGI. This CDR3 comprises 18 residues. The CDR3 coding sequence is TGTGCCAGCAGTTCCGTCGGACTAGCGGGAGGGCAGACAGATACGCAGTATTTT. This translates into CASSSVGLAGGQTDTQYF.

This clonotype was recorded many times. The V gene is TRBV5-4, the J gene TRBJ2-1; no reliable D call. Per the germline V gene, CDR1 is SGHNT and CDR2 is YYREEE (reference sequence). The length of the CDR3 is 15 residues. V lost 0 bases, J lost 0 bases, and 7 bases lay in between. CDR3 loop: CASSLDAYSYNEQFF. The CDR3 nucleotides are TGTGCCAGCAGCTTGGACGCCTACTCCTACAATGAGCAGTTCTTC.

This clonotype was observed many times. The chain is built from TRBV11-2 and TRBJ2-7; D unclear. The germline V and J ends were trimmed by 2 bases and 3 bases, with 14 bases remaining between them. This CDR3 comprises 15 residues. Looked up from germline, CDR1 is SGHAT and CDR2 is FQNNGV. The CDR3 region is CASSLSPMSLYEQYF. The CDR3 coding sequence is TGTGCCAGCAGCTTAAGTCCCATGTCCCTCTACGAGCAGTACTTC.

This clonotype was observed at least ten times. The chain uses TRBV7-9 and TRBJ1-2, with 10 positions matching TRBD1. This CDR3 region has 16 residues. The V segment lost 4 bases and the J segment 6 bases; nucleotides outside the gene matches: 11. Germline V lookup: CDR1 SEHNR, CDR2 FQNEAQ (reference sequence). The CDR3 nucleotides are TGTGCCAGCAGCTCCGATAGAGACAGGGGGCTTGATGGCTACACCTTC. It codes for CASSSDRDRGLDGYTF.

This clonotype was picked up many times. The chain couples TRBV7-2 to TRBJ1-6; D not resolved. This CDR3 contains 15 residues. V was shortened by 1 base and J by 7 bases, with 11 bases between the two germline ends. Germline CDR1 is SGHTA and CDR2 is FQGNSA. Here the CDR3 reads CASSLGAGQNSPLHF. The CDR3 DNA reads TGTGCCAGCAGCTTAGGTGCAGGCCAGAATTCACCCCTCCACTTT. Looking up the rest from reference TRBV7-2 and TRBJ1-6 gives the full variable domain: GAGVSQSPSNKVTEKGKDVELRCDPISGHTALYWYRQSLGQGLEFLIYFQGNSAPDKSGLPSDRFSAERTGGSVSTLTIQRTQQEDSAVYLCASSLGAGQNSPLHFGNGTRLTVT.

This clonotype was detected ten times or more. The CDR3 loop is CASSLAGHGTEAFF. The CDR3 DNA follows: TGTGCCAGCAGCTTAGCAGGGCATGGCACTGAAGCTTTCTTT. The chain employs TRBV7-2 and TRBJ1-1; D remains unclear. Trimming took off 0 bases at V and 4 bases at J, with 9 bases between the two ends. There are 14 residues in the CDR3. Germline CDR1 and CDR2: SGHTA and FQGNSA.

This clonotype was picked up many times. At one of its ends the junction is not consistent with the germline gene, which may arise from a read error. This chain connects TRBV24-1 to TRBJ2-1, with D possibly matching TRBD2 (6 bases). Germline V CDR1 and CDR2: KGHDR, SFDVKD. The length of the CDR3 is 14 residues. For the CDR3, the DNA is TGTGCCACCAGTGACAGGACTACTTCTAATGAACAGTTCTTC. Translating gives CATSDRTTSNEQFF.

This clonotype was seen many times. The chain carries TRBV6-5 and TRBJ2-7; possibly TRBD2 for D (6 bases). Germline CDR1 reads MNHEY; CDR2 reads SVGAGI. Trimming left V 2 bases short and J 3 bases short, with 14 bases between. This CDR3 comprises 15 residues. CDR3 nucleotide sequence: TGTGCCAGCAGTTACGCTTCGGGAGACCGCTACGAGCAGTACTTC. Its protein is CASSYASGDRYEQYF.

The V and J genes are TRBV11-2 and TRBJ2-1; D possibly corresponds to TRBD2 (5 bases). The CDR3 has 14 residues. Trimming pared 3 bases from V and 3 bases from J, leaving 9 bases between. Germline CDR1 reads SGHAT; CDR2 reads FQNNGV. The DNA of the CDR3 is TGTGCCAGCAGCTTTGAGGGCCTCTACAATGAGCAGTTCTTC. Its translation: CASSFEGLYNEQFF.

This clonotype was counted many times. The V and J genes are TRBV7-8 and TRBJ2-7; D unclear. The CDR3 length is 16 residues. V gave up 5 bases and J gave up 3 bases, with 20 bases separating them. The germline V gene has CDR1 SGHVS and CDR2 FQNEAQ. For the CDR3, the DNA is TGTGCCAGCAGCCCATCGACAAACCCGTCCTTCTACGAGCAGTACTTC. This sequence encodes CASSPSTNPSFYEQYF.

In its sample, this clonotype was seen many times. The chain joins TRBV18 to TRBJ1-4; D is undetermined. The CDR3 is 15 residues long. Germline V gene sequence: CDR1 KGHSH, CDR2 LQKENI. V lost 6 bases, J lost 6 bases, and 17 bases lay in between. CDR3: CASSPLRRSDEKLFF. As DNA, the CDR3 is TGTGCCAGCTCCCCCCTTCGCAGGAGCGATGAAAAACTGTTTTTT. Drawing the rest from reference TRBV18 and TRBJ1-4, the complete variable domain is NAGVMQNPRHLVRRRGQEARLRCSPMKGHSHVYWYRQLPEEGLKFMVYLQKENIIDESGMPKERFSAEFPKEGPSILRIQQVVRGDSAAYFCASSPLRRSDEKLFFGSGTQLSVL.

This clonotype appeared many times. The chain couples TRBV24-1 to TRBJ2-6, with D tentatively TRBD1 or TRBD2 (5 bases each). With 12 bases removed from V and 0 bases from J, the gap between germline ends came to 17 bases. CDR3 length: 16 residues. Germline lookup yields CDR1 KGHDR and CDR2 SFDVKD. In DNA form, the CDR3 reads TGTGCCTCCGCTCCAGGGAGACACTCTGGGGCCAACGTCCTGACTTTC. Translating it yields CASAPGRHSGANVLTF.

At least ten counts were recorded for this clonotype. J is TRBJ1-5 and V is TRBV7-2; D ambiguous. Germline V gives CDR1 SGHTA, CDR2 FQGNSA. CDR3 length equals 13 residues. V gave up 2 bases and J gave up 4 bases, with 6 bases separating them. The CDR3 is CASSLWWNQPQHF. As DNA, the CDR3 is TGTGCCAGCAGCTTATGGTGGAATCAGCCCCAGCATTTT.

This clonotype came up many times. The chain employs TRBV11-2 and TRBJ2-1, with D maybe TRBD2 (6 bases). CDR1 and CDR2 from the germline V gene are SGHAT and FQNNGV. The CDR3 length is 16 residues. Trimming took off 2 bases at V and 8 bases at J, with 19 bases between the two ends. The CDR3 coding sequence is TGTGCCAGCAGCTTAAGGGGCCGGGACTCCTTCTATGAGCAGTTCTTC. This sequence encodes CASSLRGRDSFYEQFF.

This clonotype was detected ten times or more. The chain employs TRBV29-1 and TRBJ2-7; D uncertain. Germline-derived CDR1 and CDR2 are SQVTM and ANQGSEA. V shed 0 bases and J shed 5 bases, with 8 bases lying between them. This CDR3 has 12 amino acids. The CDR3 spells CSVEDRLDEQYF. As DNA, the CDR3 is TGCAGCGTTGAAGATCGGTTGGACGAGCAGTACTTC.

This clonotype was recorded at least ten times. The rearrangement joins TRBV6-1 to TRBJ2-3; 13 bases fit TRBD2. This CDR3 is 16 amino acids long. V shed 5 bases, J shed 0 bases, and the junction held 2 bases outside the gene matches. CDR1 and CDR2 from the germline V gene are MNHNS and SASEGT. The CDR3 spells CASSKGLAGSTDTQYF. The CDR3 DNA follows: TGTGCCAGCAGTAAGGGACTAGCGGGAAGCACAGATACGCAGTATTTT.

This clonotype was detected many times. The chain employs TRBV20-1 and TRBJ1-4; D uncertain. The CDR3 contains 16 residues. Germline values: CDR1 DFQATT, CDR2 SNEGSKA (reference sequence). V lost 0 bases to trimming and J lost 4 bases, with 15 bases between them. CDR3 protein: CSARDLPGDLNEKLFF. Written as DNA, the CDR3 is TGCAGTGCTAGAGACCTCCCCGGGGATCTTAATGAAAAACTGTTTTTT.

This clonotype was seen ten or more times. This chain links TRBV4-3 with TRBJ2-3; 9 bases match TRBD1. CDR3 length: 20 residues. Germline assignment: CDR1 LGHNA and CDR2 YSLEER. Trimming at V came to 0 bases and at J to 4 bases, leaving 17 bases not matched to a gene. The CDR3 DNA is TGCGCCAGCAGCCAAGAACCCCGAGTCCCGGGACAGGGTGGGTCAGATACGCAGTATTTT. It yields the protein CASSQEPRVPGQGGSDTQYF.

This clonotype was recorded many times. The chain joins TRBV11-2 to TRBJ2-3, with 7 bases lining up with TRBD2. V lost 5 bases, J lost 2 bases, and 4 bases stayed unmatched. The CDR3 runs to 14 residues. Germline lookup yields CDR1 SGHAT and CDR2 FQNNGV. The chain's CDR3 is CASSPGLTTDTQYF. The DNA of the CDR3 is TGTGCCAGCAGCCCGGGACTAACCACAGATACGCAGTATTTT. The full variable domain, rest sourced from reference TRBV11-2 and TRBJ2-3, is EAGVAQSPRYKIIEKRQSVAFWCNPISGHATLYWYQQILGQGPKLLIQFQNNGVVDDSQLPKDRFSAERLKGVDSTLKIQPAKLEDSAVYLCASSPGLTTDTQYFGPGTRLTVL.

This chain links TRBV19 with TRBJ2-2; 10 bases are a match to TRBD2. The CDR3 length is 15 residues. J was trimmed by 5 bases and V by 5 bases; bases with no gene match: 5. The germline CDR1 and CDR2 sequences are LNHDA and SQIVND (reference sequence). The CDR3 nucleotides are TGTGCCAGTAGTTCCGGACTAGCGGAGACCGGGGAGCTGTTTTTT. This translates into CASSSGLAETGELFF.

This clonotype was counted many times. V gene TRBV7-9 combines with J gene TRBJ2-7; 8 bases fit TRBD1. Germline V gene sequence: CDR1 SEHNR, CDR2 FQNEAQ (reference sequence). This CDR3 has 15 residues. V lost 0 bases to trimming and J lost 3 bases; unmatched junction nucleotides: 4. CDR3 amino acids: CASSLAAQGVYEQYF. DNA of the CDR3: TGTGCCAGCAGCTTAGCGGCACAGGGGGTCTACGAGCAGTACTTC.